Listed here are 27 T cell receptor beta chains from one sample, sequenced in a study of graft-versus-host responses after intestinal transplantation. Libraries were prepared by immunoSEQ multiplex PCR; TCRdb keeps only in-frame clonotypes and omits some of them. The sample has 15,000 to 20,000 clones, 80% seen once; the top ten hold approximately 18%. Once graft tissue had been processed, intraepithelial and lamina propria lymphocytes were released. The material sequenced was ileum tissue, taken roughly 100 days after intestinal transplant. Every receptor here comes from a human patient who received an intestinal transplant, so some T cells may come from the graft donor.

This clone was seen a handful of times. In DNA form, the CDR3 reads TGCGCCAGCAGCCGAGAGAGAGGGTCCTACAATGAGCAGTTCTTC. This codes for CASSRERGSYNEQFF. The chain has TRBV4-3 and TRBJ2-1; possible D gene TRBD2, 5 bases. V lost 4 bases, J lost 1 base, and 11 bases lay in between. CDR1 is LGHNA and CDR2 is YSLEER in the germline V gene. CDR3 length equals 15 residues.

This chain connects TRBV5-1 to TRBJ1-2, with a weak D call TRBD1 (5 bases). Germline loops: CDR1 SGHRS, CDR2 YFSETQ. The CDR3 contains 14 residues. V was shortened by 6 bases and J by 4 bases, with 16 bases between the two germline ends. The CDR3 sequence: CASNRWGSGYGYTF. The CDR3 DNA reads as TGCGCCAGCAACCGTTGGGGCTCGGGCTATGGCTACACCTTC.

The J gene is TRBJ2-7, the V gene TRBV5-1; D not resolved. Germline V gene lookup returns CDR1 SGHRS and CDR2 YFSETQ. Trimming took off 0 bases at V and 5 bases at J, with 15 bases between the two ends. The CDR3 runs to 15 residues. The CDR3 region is CASSLGFYLRHEQYF. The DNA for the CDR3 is TGCGCCAGCAGCTTGGGATTCTACCTTCGCCACGAGCAGTACTTC.

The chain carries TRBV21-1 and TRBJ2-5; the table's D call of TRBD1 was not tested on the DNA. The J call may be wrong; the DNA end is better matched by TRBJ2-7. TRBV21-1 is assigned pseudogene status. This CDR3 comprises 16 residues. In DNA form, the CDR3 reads TGTGCCAGCAGCAACCCGCGACAGACAACCTCCTACGAGCAGTACTTC. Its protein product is CASSNPRQTTSYEQYF.

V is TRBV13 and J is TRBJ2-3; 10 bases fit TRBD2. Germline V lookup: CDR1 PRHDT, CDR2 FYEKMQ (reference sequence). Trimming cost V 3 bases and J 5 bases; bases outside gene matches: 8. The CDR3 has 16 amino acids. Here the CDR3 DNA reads TGTGCCAGCAGCTTCGAACCGGGACTAGCGTTAGATACGCAGTATTTT. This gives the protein CASSFEPGLALDTQYF. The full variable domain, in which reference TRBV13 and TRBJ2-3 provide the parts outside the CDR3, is AAGVIQSPRHLIKEKRETATLKCYPIPRHDTVYWYQQGPGQDPQFLISFYEKMQSDKGSIPDRFSAQQFSDYHSELNMSSLELGDSALYFCASSFEPGLALDTQYFGPGTRLTVL.

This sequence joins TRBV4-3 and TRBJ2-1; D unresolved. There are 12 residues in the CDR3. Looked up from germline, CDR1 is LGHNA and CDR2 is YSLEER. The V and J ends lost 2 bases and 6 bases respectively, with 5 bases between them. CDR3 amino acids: CASSQYGNEQFF. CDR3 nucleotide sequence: TGCGCCAGCAGCCAATACGGCAATGAGCAGTTCTTC.

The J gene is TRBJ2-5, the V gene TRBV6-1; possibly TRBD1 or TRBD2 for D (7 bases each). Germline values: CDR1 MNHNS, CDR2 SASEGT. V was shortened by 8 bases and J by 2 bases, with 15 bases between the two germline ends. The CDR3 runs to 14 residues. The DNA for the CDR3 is TGTGCCAGCTGGGGGAGGGGGCAACAAGAGACCCAGTACTTC. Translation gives CASWGRGQQETQYF.

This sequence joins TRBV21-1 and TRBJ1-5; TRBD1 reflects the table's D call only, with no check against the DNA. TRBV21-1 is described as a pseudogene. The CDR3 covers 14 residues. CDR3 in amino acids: CASSPNRVDQPQHF. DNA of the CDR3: TGTGCCAGCAGCCCCAACAGGGTAGATCAGCCCCAGCATTTT.

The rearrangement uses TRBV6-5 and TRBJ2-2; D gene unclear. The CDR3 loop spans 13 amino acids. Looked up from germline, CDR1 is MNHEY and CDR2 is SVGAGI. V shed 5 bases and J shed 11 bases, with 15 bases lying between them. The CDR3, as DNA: TGTGCCAGCAGTGAAGTTTGGGGATTCGAGCTGTTTTTT. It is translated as CASSEVWGFELFF.

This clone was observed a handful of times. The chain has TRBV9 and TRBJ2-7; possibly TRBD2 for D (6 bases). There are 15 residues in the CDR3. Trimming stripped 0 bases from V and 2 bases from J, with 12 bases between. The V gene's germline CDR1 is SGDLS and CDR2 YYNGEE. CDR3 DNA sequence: TGTGCCAGCAGCGTAGATCTCGCGGGGACCTACGAGCAGTACTTC. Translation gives CASSVDLAGTYEQYF.

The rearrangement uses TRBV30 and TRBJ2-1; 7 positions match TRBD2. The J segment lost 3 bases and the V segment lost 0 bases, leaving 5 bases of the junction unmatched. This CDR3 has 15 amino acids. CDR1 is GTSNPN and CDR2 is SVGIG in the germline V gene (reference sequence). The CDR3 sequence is CAWSVRLADYNEQFF. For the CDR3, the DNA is TGTGCCTGGAGTGTACGGCTAGCGGACTACAATGAGCAGTTCTTC.

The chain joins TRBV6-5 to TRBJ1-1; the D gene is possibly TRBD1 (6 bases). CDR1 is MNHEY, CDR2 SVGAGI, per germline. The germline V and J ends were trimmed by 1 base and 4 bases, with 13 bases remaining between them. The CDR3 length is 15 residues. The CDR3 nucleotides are TGTGCCAGCAGTTACTTCTCGAGGGGGAGCACTGAAGCTTTCTTT. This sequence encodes CASSYFSRGSTEAFF.

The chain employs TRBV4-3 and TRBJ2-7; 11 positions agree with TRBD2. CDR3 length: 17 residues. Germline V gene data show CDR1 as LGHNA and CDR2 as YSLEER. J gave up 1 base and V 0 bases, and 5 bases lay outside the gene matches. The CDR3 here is CASSQDHLAGGSYEQYF. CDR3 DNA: TGCGCCAGCAGCCAAGATCATCTAGCGGGAGGATCCTACGAGCAGTACTTC.

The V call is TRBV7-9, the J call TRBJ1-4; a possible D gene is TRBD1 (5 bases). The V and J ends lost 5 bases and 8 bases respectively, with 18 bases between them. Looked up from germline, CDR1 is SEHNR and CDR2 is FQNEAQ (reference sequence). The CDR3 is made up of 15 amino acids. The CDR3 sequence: CASSRLGGGGEKLFF. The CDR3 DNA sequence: TGTGCCAGCAGCCGTCTCGGGGGAGGAGGAGAAAAACTGTTTTTT.

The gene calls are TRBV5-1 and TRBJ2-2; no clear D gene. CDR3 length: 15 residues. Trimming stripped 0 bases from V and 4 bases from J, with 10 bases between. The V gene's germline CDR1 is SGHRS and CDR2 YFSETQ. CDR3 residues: CASSLVLARTGELFF. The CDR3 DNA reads TGCGCCAGCAGCTTGGTGTTAGCCCGCACCGGGGAGCTGTTTTTT.

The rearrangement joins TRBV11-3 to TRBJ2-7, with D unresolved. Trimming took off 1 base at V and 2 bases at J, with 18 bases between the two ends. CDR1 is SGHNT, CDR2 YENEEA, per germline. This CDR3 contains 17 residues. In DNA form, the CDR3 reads TGTGCCAGCAGCTTAGGGGGATGTTGGGAATTGACCTACGAGCAGTACTTC. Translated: CASSLGGCWELTYEQYF.

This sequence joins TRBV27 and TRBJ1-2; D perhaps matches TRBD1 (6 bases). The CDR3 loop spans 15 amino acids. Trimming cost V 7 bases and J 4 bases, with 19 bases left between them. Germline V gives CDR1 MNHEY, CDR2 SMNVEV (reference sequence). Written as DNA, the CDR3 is TGTGCCAGCACCTCCATGCCAGGGGTCCTCTATGGCTACACCTTC. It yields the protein CASTSMPGVLYGYTF.

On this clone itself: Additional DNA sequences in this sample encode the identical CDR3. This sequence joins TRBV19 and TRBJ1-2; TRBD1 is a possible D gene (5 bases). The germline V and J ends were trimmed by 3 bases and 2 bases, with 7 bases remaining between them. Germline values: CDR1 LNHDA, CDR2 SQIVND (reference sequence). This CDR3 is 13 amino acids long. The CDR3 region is CASSIGGNYGYTF. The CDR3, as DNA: TGTGCCAGTAGTATCGGGGGAAACTATGGCTACACCTTC.

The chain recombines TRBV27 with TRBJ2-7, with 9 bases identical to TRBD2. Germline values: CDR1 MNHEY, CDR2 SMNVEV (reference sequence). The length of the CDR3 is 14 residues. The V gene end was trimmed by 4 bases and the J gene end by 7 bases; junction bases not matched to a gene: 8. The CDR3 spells CASSWRREGGEQYF. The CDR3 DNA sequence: TGTGCCAGCAGTTGGAGGCGGGAGGGTGGGGAGCAGTACTTC.

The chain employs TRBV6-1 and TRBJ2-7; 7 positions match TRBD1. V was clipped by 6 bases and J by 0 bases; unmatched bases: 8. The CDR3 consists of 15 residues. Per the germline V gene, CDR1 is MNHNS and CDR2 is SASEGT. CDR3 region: CASSQLDRSSYEQYF. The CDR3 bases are TGTGCCAGCAGCCAACTGGACAGGTCCTCCTACGAGCAGTACTTC.

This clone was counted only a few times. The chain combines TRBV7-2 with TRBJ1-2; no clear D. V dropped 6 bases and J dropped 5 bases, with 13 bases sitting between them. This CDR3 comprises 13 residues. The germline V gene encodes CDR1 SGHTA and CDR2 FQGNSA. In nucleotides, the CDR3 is TGTGCCAGCAGTCAGGAATTCGGATATGGCTACACCTTC. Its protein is CASSQEFGYGYTF.

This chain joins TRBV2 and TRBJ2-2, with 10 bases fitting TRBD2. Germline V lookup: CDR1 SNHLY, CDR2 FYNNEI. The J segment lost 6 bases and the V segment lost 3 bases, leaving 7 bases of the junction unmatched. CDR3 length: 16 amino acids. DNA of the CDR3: TGTGCCAGCAGTGACATTAGCGGGAGGTTCCCCGGGGAGCTGTTTTTT. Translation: CASSDISGRFPGELFF.

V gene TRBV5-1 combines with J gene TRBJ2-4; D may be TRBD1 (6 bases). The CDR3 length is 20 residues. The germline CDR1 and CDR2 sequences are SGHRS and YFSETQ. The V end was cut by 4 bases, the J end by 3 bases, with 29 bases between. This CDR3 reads CASSDHWHRFRGFGKNIQYF. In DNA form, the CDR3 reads TGCGCCAGCAGCGATCACTGGCATCGGTTCAGGGGCTTTGGCAAAAACATTCAGTACTTC.

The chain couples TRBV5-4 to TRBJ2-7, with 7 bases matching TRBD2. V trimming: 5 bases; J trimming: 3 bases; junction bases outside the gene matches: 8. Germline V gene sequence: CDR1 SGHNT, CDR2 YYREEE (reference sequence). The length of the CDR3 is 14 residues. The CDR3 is CASSPAGSHYEQYF. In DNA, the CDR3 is TGTGCCAGCAGTCCAGCGGGGTCACACTACGAGCAGTACTTC.

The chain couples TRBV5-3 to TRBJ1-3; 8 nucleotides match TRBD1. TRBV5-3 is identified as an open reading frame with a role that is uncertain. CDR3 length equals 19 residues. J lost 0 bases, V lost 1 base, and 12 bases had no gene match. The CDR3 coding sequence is TGTGCCAGAAGCTTGCGTGACAGGGGAAAGGACTCCTCTGGAAACACCATATATTTT. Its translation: CARSLRDRGKDSSGNTIYF.

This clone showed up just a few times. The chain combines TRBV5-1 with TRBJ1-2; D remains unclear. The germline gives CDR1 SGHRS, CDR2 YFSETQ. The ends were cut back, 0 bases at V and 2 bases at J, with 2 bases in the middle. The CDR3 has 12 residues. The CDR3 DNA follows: TGCGCCAGCAGCTTGGACAACTATGGCTACACCTTC. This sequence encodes CASSLDNYGYTF.

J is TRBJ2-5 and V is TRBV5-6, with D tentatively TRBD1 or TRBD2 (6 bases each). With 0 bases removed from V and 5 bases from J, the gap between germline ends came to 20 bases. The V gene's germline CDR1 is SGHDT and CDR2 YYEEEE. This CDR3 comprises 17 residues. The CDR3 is CASSLARDTGFQETQYF. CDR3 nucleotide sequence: TGTGCCAGCAGCTTGGCGCGGGACACGGGGTTTCAGGAGACCCAGTACTTC.